The 21 T cell receptor beta chains presented below share a single source sample, sequenced in a study of cytomegalovirus exposure and HLA in healthy donors. 60 Vbeta and 13 Jbeta primers were used in PCR. Produced via immunoSEQ multiplex PCR; TCRdb's table is partial and in-frame only. The table has roughly 130,000 clones, roughly 88% seen once. The sample comprised PBMCs. The source of these receptors is a middle-aged woman in good health and CMV-seronegative.

V usage is TRBV6-6 and J usage is TRBJ2-5; possible D gene TRBD2, 5 bases. Deletions cut 8 bases from V and 4 bases from J, with 17 bases between. Germline assignment: CDR1 MNHNY and CDR2 SVGAGI (reference sequence). This CDR3 has 14 residues. The CDR3 bases are TGTGCCAGCTCCGGGGTAGCCGAGGGAGAGACCCAGTACTTC. Translated, it gives CASSGVAEGETQYF.

The gene calls are TRBV11-2 and TRBJ2-7; TRBD2 aligns across 11 bases. The CDR3 consists of 15 residues. The V and J ends lost 5 bases and 5 bases, in that order; junction bases with no gene match: 8. Per the germline V gene, CDR1 is SGHAT and CDR2 is FQNNGV. The CDR3 spells CASSLEASGRNEQYF. The CDR3 bases are TGTGCCAGCAGCCTCGAGGCTAGCGGGAGGAACGAGCAGTACTTC.

This chain uses TRBV30 with TRBJ2-7, with a weak D call TRBD1 (6 bases). This CDR3 contains 13 residues. The V end lost 3 bases, the J end lost 4 bases, and 13 bases lay between the germline ends. Germline V gene sequence: CDR1 GTSNPN, CDR2 SVGIG (reference sequence). CDR3 sequence: CAWRQQGYYEQYF. CDR3 sequence (DNA): TGTGCCTGGAGGCAACAGGGCTATTACGAGCAGTACTTC.

The chain uses TRBV6-1 and TRBJ1-4; 8 nucleotides match TRBD1. Per the germline V gene, CDR1 is MNHNS and CDR2 is SASEGT. There are 14 residues in the CDR3. V shed 8 bases, J shed 4 bases, and the junction held 6 bases outside the gene matches. CDR3 loop: CASFTTGGNEKLFF. In DNA, the CDR3 is TGTGCCAGCTTCACAACAGGGGGTAATGAAAAACTGTTTTTT.

This chain links TRBV6-1 with TRBJ2-6; no clear D. Trimming took 4 bases from V and 1 from J, leaving 2 bases between them. The CDR3 is 13 amino acids. The germline CDR1 and CDR2 sequences are MNHNS and SASEGT. CDR3 residues: CASSASGANVLTF. CDR3 DNA sequence: TGTGCCAGCAGTGCGTCTGGGGCCAACGTCCTGACTTTC.

The chain combines TRBV12-5 with TRBJ2-7; possibly TRBD1 for D (6 bases). V lost 3 bases and J lost 1, with 16 bases in between. Germline V gene sequence: CDR1 LGHNT, CDR2 FRNRAP. The CDR3 loop spans 16 amino acids. This CDR3 reads CASGFSDRTESYEQYF. The CDR3 bases are TGTGCTAGTGGTTTCTCCGACAGGACGGAGTCCTACGAGCAGTACTTC.

CDR3: CASSQELADHNEQFF. The CDR3 coding sequence is TGCGCCAGCAGCCAAGAACTAGCGGACCACAATGAGCAGTTCTTC. V usage is TRBV4-3 and J usage is TRBJ2-1, with 8 bases lining up with TRBD2. Unmatched junction bases numbered 3, after V lost 0 bases and J lost 5 bases. There are 15 residues in the CDR3. In germline, CDR1 is LGHNA, CDR2 YSLEER.

This clone was detected only a few times. V gene TRBV11-3 combines with J gene TRBJ2-3; tentative D call: TRBD2 (5 bases). The V and J ends lost 4 bases and 2 bases respectively, with 13 bases between them. The CDR3 is made up of 15 amino acids. The V gene's germline CDR1 is SGHNT and CDR2 YENEEA. CDR3 in amino acids: CASSYLSGPTDTQYF. The CDR3 coding sequence is TGTGCCAGCAGCTATCTGAGCGGACCCACAGATACGCAGTATTTT. Together with reference TRBV11-3 and TRBJ2-3, the CDR3 gives the full variable domain: EAGVVQSPRYKIIEKKQPVAFWCNPISGHNTLYWYLQNLGQGPELLIRYENEEAVDDSQLPKDRFSAERLKGVDSTLKIQPAELGDSAVYLCASSYLSGPTDTQYFGPGTRLTVL.

This clone occurred once. The J gene is TRBJ2-7, the V gene TRBV10-3; TRBD1 matches at 9 bases. V gave up 5 bases and J gave up 6 bases; unmatched junction bases: 8. CDR1 is ENHRY, CDR2 SYGVKD, per germline. This CDR3 region has 14 residues. The CDR3 loop is CAISRGQGESEQYF. DNA for the CDR3: TGTGCCATCAGTCGGGGACAGGGTGAATCCGAGCAGTACTTC.

The V call is TRBV11-2, the J call TRBJ2-3, with D uncertain. CDR1 and CDR2 (germline): SGHAT, FQNNGV. Trimming removed 1 base from V and 0 bases from J, with 8 bases in between. There are 15 residues in the CDR3. CDR3: CASSLGLVSTDTQYF. The CDR3 nucleotides are TGTGCCAGCAGCTTAGGGCTGGTTAGCACAGATACGCAGTATTTT.

This clone was counted once. V is TRBV7-9 and J is TRBJ2-1; 7 bases fit TRBD2. The CDR3 loop spans 14 amino acids. The junction had 12 bases not matched to a gene; V was cut back by 9 bases and J by 7 bases. Germline V gene data show CDR1 as SEHNR and CDR2 as FQNEAQ (reference sequence). As DNA, the CDR3 is TGTGCCAGATCAGCCGCGGGAGTGGGTAATGAGCAGTTCTTC. Encoded protein: CARSAAGVGNEQFF.

This clone was detected once. The chain is built from TRBV5-5 and TRBJ2-7; D is possibly TRBD1 (6 bases). The length of the CDR3 is 15 residues. CDR1 is SGHKS and CDR2 is YYEKEE in the germline V gene (reference sequence). The germline V and J ends were trimmed by 0 bases and 6 bases, with 16 bases remaining between them. The CDR3 DNA reads TGTGCCAGCAGCTTGGTAGGGGGTCTAGTGGGCGAGCAGTACTTC. The encoded protein is CASSLVGGLVGEQYF. Based on the CDR3 plus reference TRBV5-5 and TRBJ2-7, the full variable domain is DAGVTQSPTHLIKTRGQQVTLRCSPISGHKSVSWYQQVLGQGPQFIFQYYEKEERGRGNFPDRFSARQFPNYSSELNVNALLLGDSALYLCASSLVGGLVGEQYFGPGTRLTVT.

The genes are TRBV28 and TRBJ1-1; D is uncertain. The CDR3 has 15 residues. The germline CDR1 and CDR2 sequences are MDHEN and SYDVKM. Trimming stripped 3 bases from V and 1 base from J, with 12 bases between. The CDR3 reads CASSFSGSGNTEAFF. The CDR3 DNA follows: TGTGCCAGCAGTTTTTCCGGTTCAGGGAACACTGAAGCTTTCTTT. Full variable domain (rest looked up from reference TRBV28 and TRBJ1-1): DVKVTQSSRYLVKRTGEKVFLECVQDMDHENMFWYRQDPGLGLRLIYFSYDVKMKEKGDIPEGYSVSREKKERFSLILESASTNQTSMYLCASSFSGSGNTEAFFGQGTRLTVV.

This chain uses TRBV19 with TRBJ1-5; 8 bases match TRBD1. V lost 1 base and J lost 11; bases outside the gene matches: 13. This CDR3 spans 16 amino acids. Germline V gives CDR1 LNHDA, CDR2 SQIVND (reference sequence). DNA for the CDR3: TGTGCCAGTAGTATAGGGGTGGGGACAGGACATAAGGCCCAGCATTTT. Translating gives CASSIGVGTGHKAQHF.

The chain has TRBV7-8 and TRBJ2-1; D perhaps matches TRBD2 (5 bases). The ends were cut back, 3 bases at V and 0 bases at J, with 9 bases in the middle. The CDR3 extends over 15 amino acids. Germline CDR1 and CDR2: SGHVS and FQNEAQ. This chain's CDR3 is CASSFGLSSYNEQFF. In DNA, the CDR3 is TGTGCCAGCAGCTTTGGACTGAGCTCCTACAATGAGCAGTTCTTC. The variable domain in full, with the rest retrieved from reference TRBV7-8 and TRBJ2-1, is GAGVSQSPRYKVAKRGQDVALRCDPISGHVSLFWYQQALGQGPEFLTYFQNEAQLDKSGLPSDRFFAERPEGSVSTLKIQRTQQEDSAVYLCASSFGLSSYNEQFFGPGTRLTVL.

This clone has just a few counts. The rearrangement joins TRBV29-1 to TRBJ1-1, with 8 bases aligning to TRBD1. The CDR3 is 12 amino acids. J lost 4 bases, V lost 4 bases, and 2 bases had no gene match. Germline-derived CDR1 and CDR2 are SQVTM and ANQGSEA. The CDR3 DNA reads TGCAGCGTTGGACAGGGGCTCACTGAAGCTTTCTTT. This sequence encodes CSVGQGLTEAFF. The whole variable domain, remainder taken from reference TRBV29-1 and TRBJ1-1, is SAVISQKPSRDICQRGTSLTIQCQVDSQVTMMFWYRQQPGQSLTLIATANQGSEATYESGFVIDKFPISRPNLTFSTLTVSNMSPEDSSIYLCSVGQGLTEAFFGQGTRLTVV.

The J gene is TRBJ1-5, the V gene TRBV28, with TRBD1 identical over 8 bases. V gave up 6 bases and J gave up 5 bases; unmatched junction bases: 3. The CDR3 consists of 13 residues. Germline V CDR1 and CDR2: MDHEN, SYDVKM. DNA for the CDR3: TGTGCCAGCAGACTGGACAGGGATCAGCCCCAGCATTTT. Its protein is CASRLDRDQPQHF.

V and J are TRBV6-6 and TRBJ1-2; D gene unclear. Germline V CDR1 and CDR2: MNHNY, SVGAGI (reference sequence). This CDR3 has 12 residues. Trimming shortened V by 7 bases and J by 4 bases, and 10 bases separated the two germline ends. CDR3 sequence: CASTWEAYGYTF. Written as DNA, the CDR3 is TGTGCCAGCACCTGGGAGGCCTATGGCTACACCTTC.

The chain links TRBV5-4 to TRBJ2-1, with 10 bases aligning to TRBD2. Germline V gene data show CDR1 as SGHNT and CDR2 as YYREEE (reference sequence). The junction had 4 bases not matched to a gene; V was cut back by 0 bases and J by 4 bases. The CDR3 length is 16 residues. The CDR3 DNA sequence: TGTGCCAGCAGCTTGGTCGCTAGCGGGAGATACAATGAGCAGTTCTTC. Translated, it gives CASSLVASGRYNEQFF. Full variable domain (remainder filled in from reference TRBV5-4 and TRBJ2-1): ETGVTQSPTHLIKTRGQQVTLRCSSQSGHNTVSWYQQALGQGPQFIFQYYREEENGRGNFPPRFSGLQFPNYSSELNVNALELDDSALYLCASSLVASGRYNEQFFGPGTRLTVL.

The gene calls are TRBV4-1 and TRBJ2-5; TRBD2 is a possible D gene (6 bases). The J call may be faulty, since TRBJ2-7 better matches the DNA end. Germline CDR1 MGHRA, CDR2 YSYEKL. The CDR3 is made up of 16 amino acids. CDR3 coding DNA: TGCGCCAGCAGCCAAGAGGGGGGTGTCGTCGCCTACGAGCAGTACTTC. It specifies CASSQEGGVVAYEQYF.

The chain uses TRBV7-9 and TRBJ2-2, with a weak D call TRBD1 (5 bases). Germline CDR1 is SEHNR and CDR2 is FQNEAQ (reference sequence). The CDR3 sequence is 13 residues long. V was clipped by 5 bases and J by 5 bases, with 9 bases between them. Written as DNA, the CDR3 is TGTGCCAGCAGCATCCAGGGAACCGGGGAGCTGTTTTTT. Its translation is CASSIQGTGELFF.